This TCR beta chain was recorded in a study of T-cell reconstitution after alpha-beta-depleted transplantation in children listed by TCRdb under 2016. About the study as a whole: Using TCR repertoire profiling, the study quantitatively followed how T-cell immune reconstitution unfolded in children after TCRalphabeta/CD19-depleted allogeneic hematopoietic cell transplantation. What the authors observed across the whole study: The apparently early alphabetaT-cell count recovery about two months after transplant was reportedly dependent on only several hundred rapidly expanded clones derived from non-depleted graft cells. Over subsequent months, a decline in hyperexpanded clone frequencies was noted, and after one year, T-cell counts and TCRbeta diversity were mostly ascribed to newly produced T cells. The high TCRbeta diversity at day 60 in some patients was ascribed to recipient T cells and intrathymic progenitors that had survived conditioning.

The germline V gene (reference sequence) yields LGHDT for CDR1 and YNNKEL for CDR2. The CDR3 contains 12 residues, cysteine and phenylalanine counted. Only the CDR3 region is kept as DNA, spanning 36 bases read in frame from base 1. Trimming takes 1 base from V and 9 bases from J, and the germline ends sit 7 bases apart. The sample's treatment or condition label, in plain terms: allogeneic hematopoietic cell transplantation with graft depleted of TCRalphabeta T cells and CD19 B cells. The transplant recipients were children given TCRalphabeta/CD19-depleted allogeneic hematopoietic cell grafts. The table lists this clonotype with a few counts. Its specific antigen is unknown. The sample holds no much larger clone one base away, and base qualities are not on file. Library preparation was by PCR. Instrument on record: Illumina HiSeq 2500. To normalize quantification of the TCRbeta repertoire, the TCR libraries were built with molecular barcoding that relied on unique molecular identifiers. TCRdb cleaned the public reads at Q25 with fastp, built clones with MiXCR and kept in-frame beta chains. Each entry merges the rows of one CDR3 protein and shows their most common DNA and genes. The table for this sample lists about 460,000 distinct CDR3 sequences; 9.5% to 12% of them were counted only once. The ten largest clones capture about 15% of the sample.

The chain joins TRBV3-1 to TRBJ2-4, with TRBD1 perhaps the D gene, on 5 matching bases. This receptor was identified in a female patient aged 2 to 10 who had a stem cell transplant for aplastic anemia, so the T cells may come from the graft donor. The specimen comprised PBMCs, mostly from graft donor cells, sampled 180 days after TCRalphabeta/CD19-depleted stem cell transplant. Read as DNA, the sequence is TGTGCCAGCAGCCAAGGACAGAGCATTCAGTACTTC. Translated, this is CASSQGQSIQYF.